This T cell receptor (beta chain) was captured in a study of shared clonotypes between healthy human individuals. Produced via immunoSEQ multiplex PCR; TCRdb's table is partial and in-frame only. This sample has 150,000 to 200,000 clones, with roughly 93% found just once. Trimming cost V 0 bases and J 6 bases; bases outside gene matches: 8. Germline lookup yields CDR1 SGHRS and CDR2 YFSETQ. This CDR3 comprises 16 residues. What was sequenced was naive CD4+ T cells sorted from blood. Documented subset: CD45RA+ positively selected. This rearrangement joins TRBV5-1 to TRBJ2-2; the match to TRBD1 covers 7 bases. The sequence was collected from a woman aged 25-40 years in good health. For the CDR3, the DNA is TGCGCCAGCAGCTTGGCCCCCGGGACAGCGGCCGGGGAGCTGTTTTTT. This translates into CASSLAPGTAAGELFF.